A selection of T cell receptor beta chains follows, all from one sample in a study of early T cells in non-severe SARS-CoV-2 infection. TCRdb reprocessed the 5' RACE reads via MiXCR and lists one record per CDR3 protein. The top ten hold approximately 5.5% of the sample, which has about 55,000 distinct CDR3 sequences, 6.6% seen once. This material consisted of whole blood, taken at baseline. All receptors derive from an adult who was a healthcare worker with PCR-confirmed SARS-CoV-2 infection or an uninfected control (not recorded which). The CDR3 runs from the conserved cysteine through the conserved F or W. D genes are given only for firm matches. Size is stated for part of the rows, as once, few or many counts, or as a class when the clone is expanded.

>.|TRBV4-1|TRBJ2-5|few
CASSQVDRGETQYF
TGCGCCAGCAGCCAAGTGGATAGGGGCGAGACCCAGTACTTC
>.|TRBV14|TRBJ1-1|few
CASSQLRGVPEAFF
TGTGCCAGCAGCCAGCTAAGGGGGGTCCCTGAAGCTTTCTTT
>TRBD1|TRBV14|TRBJ2-6|.
CASSPGQGRSGANVLTF
TGTGCCAGCAGCCCAGGACAGGGCCGTTCTGGGGCCAACGTCCTGACTTTC
>TRBD1|TRBV20-1|TRBJ1-4|few
CSARQGPATNEKLFF
TGCAGTGCAAGACAGGGGCCAGCAACTAATGAAAAACTGTTTTTT
>.|TRBV5-1|TRBJ1-1|many
CASSRDIEAEAFF
TGCGCCAGCAGCCGGGACATAGAAGCTGAAGCTTTCTTT
>.|TRBV18|TRBJ2-7|.
CASSPPKGIGNPEQYF
TGTGCCAGCTCACCACCGAAGGGGATCGGGAATCCGGAGCAGTACTTC
>.|TRBV5-4|TRBJ1-2|many
CASSLPSVYGYTF
TGTGCCAGCAGCTTGCCATCAGTCTATGGCTACACCTTC
>.|TRBV28|TRBJ1-5|many
CASRNPGGNQPQHF
TGTGCCAGCAGGAATCCAGGGGGCAATCAGCCCCAGCATTTT
>.|TRBV19|TRBJ2-5|.
CASSPRAARETQYF
TGTGCCAGTAGTCCCCGTGCGGCCAGAGAGACCCAGTACTTC
>.|TRBV20-1|TRBJ1-6|.
CSARDAREDYNSPLHF
TGCAGTGCTAGAGATGCCAGGGAAGATTATAATTCACCCCTCCACTTT